The TCR beta chain described here comes from a study of shared clonotypes between healthy human individuals. Healthy and HIV-negative, the adult donors had no recent acute infections or vaccinations. Running of the assay took place at deep level. Generated by immunoSEQ multiplex PCR, the TCRdb table keeps only in-frame clones and is missing some. The table has some 1 million clones, more than 65% seen once. This CDR3 is built from 15 residues. Trimming took 4 bases from V and 8 from J; bases not matched to a gene: 10. The germline gives CDR1 SGHRS, CDR2 YFSETQ. The origin of this receptor is a man younger than 30 in good health. The sequenced material came from memory CD4+ T cells sorted from blood. Documented subset: CD45RA-negative fraction. The V and J genes are TRBV5-1 and TRBJ2-1; 9 bases fit TRBD1. The CDR3 nucleotides are TGCGCCAGCAGCCCGGGACAGGGAGGAACCCATGAGCAGTTCTTC. Residues: CASSPGQGGTHEQFF. Filled out from reference TRBV5-1 and TRBJ2-1, the complete variable domain reads KAGVTQTPRYLIKTRGQQVTLSCSPISGHRSVSWYQQTPGQGLQFLFEYFSETQRNKGNFPGRFSGRQFSNSRSEMNVSTLELGDSALYLCASSPGQGGTHEQFFGPGTRLTVL.